These 28 T cell receptor beta chains were sequenced from one sample in a study of CD8+CD57+ T cells in acquired aplastic anemia. Individuals selected for sequencing had exhibited CD8+CD57+ cell expansion on flow cytometry. TCR beta VDJ and CDR3 profiling used genomic DNA as template. TCRdb passed the reads through MiXCR, listing each CDR3 protein once. Altogether 100,000 to 150,000 distinct CDR3 sequences are present, roughly 40% being singletons, with the ten largest covering over 2%. What was sequenced was sorted CD4+, CD8+, or CD8+CD57+ T cells (not recorded which) from PBMCs. The receptors were gathered from a human donor with aplastic anemia.

This clonotype turned up a few times. Its ends do not fully match the called genes, so a read error is possible. The chain is built from TRBV6-1 and TRBJ2-7; either TRBD1 or TRBD2 may supply D (6 bases each). The CDR3 totals 13 residues. Per germline, CDR1 MNHNS and CDR2 SASEGT. The DNA of the CDR3 is TGTGCCAGCAGTGTGTGGGGGGCCTACGAGCGGTACTTC. This gives the protein CASSVWGAYERYF.

As concerns this clonotype: A much larger clone differs by one base, so this may be a read error. The chain employs TRBV4-1 and TRBJ1-5; 7 nucleotides agree with TRBD1. Germline-derived CDR1 and CDR2 are MGHRA and YSYEKL. The length of the CDR3 is 15 residues. The CDR3 DNA follows: TGCGCCAGCAGCACAGACAGGGCCGGCAATCAGCCCCAGCGTTTT. This encodes CASSTDRAGNQPQRF.

The chain joins TRBV2 to TRBJ2-7, with 7 nucleotides matching TRBD1. V shed 6 bases, J shed 2 bases, and the junction held 4 bases outside the gene matches. The germline V gene encodes CDR1 SNHLY and CDR2 FYNNEI. CDR3 length equals 13 residues. In nucleotides, the CDR3 is TGTGCCAGCAGAGGGACAGTCACCTACGAGCAGTACTTC. It specifies CASRGTVTYEQYF.

The chain joins TRBV2 to TRBJ2-1; D is tentatively TRBD1 or TRBD2 (5 bases each). The CDR3 is 14 amino acids. The germline V gene has CDR1 SNHLY and CDR2 FYNNEI. V was clipped by 6 bases and J by 3 bases, with 12 bases between them. The CDR3 region is CASRALGGYNEQFF. For the CDR3, the DNA is TGTGCCAGCAGGGCACTTGGGGGCTACAATGAGCAGTTCTTC.

CDR3 loop: CASSHTTGTGGYGYTF. CDR3 DNA sequence: TGTGCCAGCAGTCACACAACCGGGACAGGGGGCTATGGCTACACCTTC. The gene calls are TRBV25-1 and TRBJ1-2; TRBD1 matches at 11 bases. CDR1 and CDR2 from the germline V gene are MGHDK and SYGVNS. With V trimmed by 5 bases and J by 4 bases, 9 bases remained unmatched. The CDR3 is 16 amino acids.

This clonotype was detected only a few times. The chain is built from TRBV30 and TRBJ1-3, with TRBD1 matching over 10 bases. This CDR3 is built from 14 residues. The germline gives CDR1 GTSNPN, CDR2 SVGIG (reference sequence). The junction had 6 bases not matched to a gene; V was cut back by 4 bases and J by 6 bases. The CDR3 sequence is CAWNQDRGENTIYF. The CDR3 coding sequence is TGTGCCTGGAATCAGGACAGGGGGGAAAACACCATATATTTT.

J is TRBJ1-4 and V is TRBV6-1; D remains ambiguous. The CDR3 length is 17 residues. Trimming removed 5 bases at V and 8 bases at J, with 24 bases between. Germline V gene lookup returns CDR1 MNHNS and CDR2 SASEGT. CDR3 DNA sequence: TGTGCCAGCAGTATCTCCGGACCCCGCGGAGCAAGAGAAAAACTGTTTTTT. This encodes CASSISGPRGAREKLFF.

As concerns this clonotype: A much more abundant neighbour one base away suggests this may be a read error. This chain joins TRBV5-1 and TRBJ2-2; TRBD2 matches 10 bases. The CDR3 consists of 20 residues. Germline V gives CDR1 SGHRS, CDR2 YFSETQ. V lost 1 base to trimming and J lost 3 bases; unmatched junction nucleotides: 15. CDR3 DNA sequence: TGCGCCAGCAGCTTGCGGCTAGCGGGGGCCTCGACCGCGGACACCGGGGAGCTGTTTTTT. Translated, it gives CASSLRLAGASTADTGELFF.

A few counts support this clonotype. The chain combines TRBV6-1 with TRBJ1-1; TRBD1 is a possible D gene (6 bases). The CDR3 covers 13 residues. V was pared by 0 bases and J by 6 bases, with 8 bases between. Germline assignment: CDR1 MNHNS and CDR2 SASEGT. The CDR3 protein is CASSEAGGSEAFF. Here the CDR3 DNA reads TGTGCCAGCAGTGAAGCAGGGGGGTCTGAAGCTTTCTTT.

The genes are TRBV11-2 and TRBJ2-7; 13 bases are shared with TRBD2. The CDR3 has 16 amino acids. Losses at the gene ends were 5 bases for V and 0 bases for J; bases not matched to a gene: 4. Germline assignment: CDR1 SGHAT and CDR2 FQNNGV. The DNA of the CDR3 is TGTGCCAGCAGCATATGGACTAGCGGGAGCTCCTACGAGCAGTACTTC. This gives the protein CASSIWTSGSSYEQYF.

In this sample, this clonotype turned up many times. This chain uses TRBV6-1 with TRBJ1-1; D ambiguous. The CDR3 sequence is 12 residues long. Germline V gives CDR1 MNHNS, CDR2 SASEGT. V was cut by 0 bases and J by 7 bases, with 6 bases left in between. The CDR3 DNA is TGTGCCAGCAGTGAAGCCCCTCGTGAAGCTTTCTTT. This codes for CASSEAPREAFF.

For this clonotype: A much bigger clone sits one base away, suggesting this may be a read error. J is TRBJ1-3 and V is TRBV14; D is unclear. The CDR3 runs to 16 residues. The V and J ends lost 0 bases and 2 bases respectively, with 11 bases between them. Germline V gene sequence: CDR1 SGHDN, CDR2 FVKESK. The CDR3 DNA sequence: TGTGCCAGCAGCCAAGACGGGATGAGCGCTGGAAACACCATATATTTT. Its protein is CASSQDGMSAGNTIYF.

Many counts were recorded for this clonotype. The J gene is TRBJ1-1, the V gene TRBV14, with no clear D. The CDR3 has 14 residues. The germline CDR1 and CDR2 sequences are SGHDN and FVKESK. Trimming shortened V by 0 bases and J by 4 bases, and 9 bases separated the two germline ends. The CDR3 DNA follows: TGTGCCAGCAGCCAAGATACGGTGAGCACTGAAGCTTTCTTT. Translated: CASSQDTVSTEAFF.

This clonotype was recorded once. This chain joins TRBV10-3 and TRBJ2-1, with 9 bases matching TRBD1. Germline V CDR1 and CDR2: ENHRY, SYGVKD. V lost 10 bases to trimming and J lost 5 bases; unmatched junction nucleotides: 12. This CDR3 region has 15 residues. The chain's CDR3 is CATRMEGTGNNEQFF. In DNA, the CDR3 is TGTGCCACACGCATGGAGGGGACAGGGAACAATGAGCAGTTCTTC.

Many counts were recorded for this clonotype. This chain connects TRBV5-5 to TRBJ1-5, with unresolved D. V dropped 3 bases and J dropped 3 bases, with 10 bases sitting between them. The CDR3 is 14 residues long. CDR1 and CDR2 (germline): SGHKS, YYEKEE (reference sequence). The chain's CDR3 is CASSSLHDNQPQHF. As DNA, the CDR3 is TGTGCCAGCAGCTCCTTACACGACAATCAGCCCCAGCATTTT.

This clonotype was observed at least ten times. The chain links TRBV20-1 to TRBJ1-2; D unresolved. This CDR3 spans 14 amino acids. V gave up 3 bases and J gave up 4 bases, with 15 bases separating them. In germline, CDR1 is DFQATT, CDR2 SNEGSKA (reference sequence). The CDR3 spells CSARGGSTLYGYTF. The CDR3 DNA reads as TGCAGTGCTAGGGGAGGCAGCACGCTCTATGGCTACACCTTC.

The chain carries TRBV2 and TRBJ1-1; D is uncertain. Germline values: CDR1 SNHLY, CDR2 FYNNEI. Deletions cut 1 base from V and 4 bases from J, with 4 bases between. The CDR3 consists of 12 residues. As DNA, the CDR3 is TGTGCCAGCAGTGAAGGGGGCACTGAAGCTTTCTTT. The encoded protein is CASSEGGTEAFF.

In its sample, this clonotype was seen a few times. A much larger clone lies one base from this, so it may be a read error. Because the CDR3 is missing its conserved closing phenylalanine or tryptophan, this is likely a read error. The DNA is left out, because the CDR3 cannot be placed on it with certainty; the CDR3 is given as TCRdb lists it. The chain combines TRBV19 with TRBJ1-1; the table assigns TRBD1, which was not confirmed against the DNA. Germline lookup yields CDR1 LNHDA and CDR2 SQIVND (reference sequence). The CDR3 spans 14 residues, counting both ends. CDR3: CASSTFRGSTEALL.

This clonotype has at least ten counts. The V and J genes are TRBV20-1 and TRBJ2-3, with a tentative D call TRBD2 (5 bases). Germline values: CDR1 DFQATT, CDR2 SNEGSKA (reference sequence). CDR3 length: 14 amino acids. V lost 0 bases to trimming and J lost 1 base, with 8 bases between them. The CDR3 reads CSARDVSGTDTQYF. The CDR3 bases are TGCAGTGCTAGAGATGTTAGCGGCACAGATACGCAGTATTTT.

This clonotype was seen at least ten times. This chain connects TRBV4-1 to TRBJ1-2; D is perhaps TRBD1 (5 bases). This CDR3 spans 14 amino acids. Germline CDR1 reads MGHRA; CDR2 reads YSYEKL. The ends were cut back, 0 bases at V and 2 bases at J, with 7 bases in the middle. The CDR3 DNA reads as TGCGCCAGCAGCCAAGAGACAGTAAACTATGGCTACACCTTC. Residues: CASSQETVNYGYTF.

This clonotype occurred many times. V and J are TRBV19 and TRBJ1-5, with D tentatively TRBD1 (5 bases). V lost 0 bases to trimming and J lost 2 bases, with 11 bases between them. Germline V gene sequence: CDR1 LNHDA, CDR2 SQIVND (reference sequence). The CDR3 loop spans 16 amino acids. The CDR3 sequence: CASSIDQPGGNQPQHF. The CDR3 DNA follows: TGTGCCAGTAGTATAGATCAGCCGGGGGGCAATCAGCCCCAGCATTTT. Drawing the rest from reference TRBV19 and TRBJ1-5, the complete variable domain is DGGITQSPKYLFRKEGQNVTLSCEQNLNHDAMYWYRQDPGQGLRLIYYSQIVNDFQKGDIAEGYSVSREKKESFPLTVTSAQKNPTAFYLCASSIDQPGGNQPQHFGDGTRLSIL.

This chain joins TRBV5-4 and TRBJ1-3; maybe TRBD1 (5 bases). Germline V CDR1 and CDR2: SGHNT, YYREEE (reference sequence). The length of the CDR3 is 17 residues. V dropped 1 base and J dropped 0 bases, with 14 bases sitting between them. The CDR3 DNA is TGTGCCAGCAGCTTGAGTCAGGGAAGAGTCTCTGGAAACACCATATATTTT. It translates to CASSLSQGRVSGNTIYF.

The chain links TRBV7-9 to TRBJ2-2; TRBD2 matches 8 bases. CDR1 SEHNR and CDR2 FQNEAQ come from the germline V gene (reference sequence). The J segment lost 8 bases and the V segment lost 4 bases, leaving 9 bases of the junction unmatched. CDR3 length: 15 residues. CDR3 protein: CASSSRLASAGELFF. CDR3 bases: TGTGCCAGCAGCTCAAGACTAGCGTCTGCTGGGGAGCTGTTTTTT. The whole variable domain, remainder taken from reference TRBV7-9 and TRBJ2-2, is DTGVSQNPRHKITKRGQNVTFRCDPISEHNRLYWYRQTLGQGPEFLTYFQNEAQLEKSRLLSDRFSAERPKGSFSTLEIQRTEQGDSAMYLCASSSRLASAGELFFGEGSRLTVL.

The J gene is TRBJ1-2, the V gene TRBV24-1, with a tentative D call TRBD1 (5 bases). The CDR3 has 14 amino acids. Germline V CDR1 and CDR2: KGHDR, SFDVKD. V was pared by 4 bases and J by 3 bases, with 11 bases between. Here the CDR3 DNA reads TGTGCCACCAGTGACACCGACAGATACTATGGCTACACCTTC. Its translation: CATSDTDRYYGYTF.

Ten or more counts support this clonotype. The CDR3 nucleotides read TGTGCCAGCAGGGAGGGACTTGGGGCACAGTATTTT. Protein sequence: CASREGLGAQYF. The chain joins TRBV12-3 or TRBV12-4 to TRBJ2-3, with D perhaps matching TRBD2 (6 bases). Trimming removed 6 bases from V and 12 bases from J, with 16 bases in between. The CDR3 extends over 12 amino acids.

The chain uses TRBV19 and TRBJ1-1; possible D gene TRBD1, 6 bases. Trimming shortened V by 3 bases and J by 8 bases, and 13 bases separated the two germline ends. The CDR3 loop spans 13 amino acids. CDR1 and CDR2 from the germline V gene are LNHDA and SQIVND (reference sequence). DNA for the CDR3: TGTGCCAGTAGTATCTGGACAGCCCAAGAAGCTTTCTTT. Protein sequence: CASSIWTAQEAFF.

This chain links TRBV10-3 with TRBJ2-3; D is possibly TRBD2 (7 bases). This CDR3 region has 14 residues. V lost 6 bases and J 1 base, leaving 11 bases between the germline ends. Germline V lookup: CDR1 ENHRY, CDR2 SYGVKD. CDR3 loop: CAISGGRGTDTQYF. The CDR3 region has the DNA TGTGCCATCAGCGGGGGGCGGGGCACAGATACGCAGTATTTT.

This clonotype was seen repeatedly, ten times or more. The V and J genes are TRBV4-2 and TRBJ2-5; 12 bases are a match to TRBD2. The CDR3 covers 19 residues. The V and J ends lost 0 bases and 5 bases, in that order; junction bases with no gene match: 13. Germline V lookup: CDR1 LGHNA, CDR2 YNFKEQ. As DNA, the CDR3 is TGTGCCAGCAGCCAAGATCCGGCTAGCGGGGGGGGAGAATGGGAGACCCAGTACTTC. It translates to CASSQDPASGGGEWETQYF.